These 8 T cell receptor beta chains came from one sample sequenced in a study of human versus mouse CDR3 diversity and MHC coevolution (dated by TCRdb to about 2017). Library prep was done by the immunoSEQ multiplex PCR assay. In its TCRdb copy, this immuneACCESS table keeps in-frame sequences only and misses some clones. Where compared with another copy, unresolved V genes explain less than half of these, and the others have no known cause. This sample has some 80,000 clones in its table, and around 93% of those were observed once. The ten biggest clones cover more than 0.13% of the sample. What was sequenced was naive CD4+ T cells from blood. Sample cell subset or site, as interpreted from the label and publication: CD45RO-negative CD62L-positive naive CD4 T cells. All receptors derive from a person aged 30 to 69 in good health.

The chain combines TRBV28 with TRBJ1-2, with D uncertain. The germline gives CDR1 MDHEN, CDR2 SYDVKM. Trimming took off 3 bases at V and 8 bases at J, with 16 bases between the two ends. This CDR3 is 14 amino acids long. CDR3 DNA: TGTGCCAGCAGTTTTCTCCACCTCAGAGGGGGCTACACCTTC. The encoded protein is CASSFLHLRGGYTF.

This clone was detected only a few times. This chain uses TRBV4-1 with TRBJ1-4, with unresolved D. Germline assignment: CDR1 MGHRA and CDR2 YSYEKL. Trimming left V 0 bases short and J 4 bases short, with 18 bases between. The length of the CDR3 is 18 residues. The DNA for the CDR3 is TGCGCCAGCAGCCAAGAGTACCTACAACCAACTAATAATGAAAAACTGTTTTTT. This codes for CASSQEYLQPTNNEKLFF.

This chain links TRBV10-3 with TRBJ2-3; 14 positions agree with TRBD2. V lost 8 bases and J lost 2; bases outside the gene matches: 3. CDR1 and CDR2 from the germline V gene are ENHRY and SYGVKD. The CDR3 length is 15 residues. The CDR3: CAIGGLAGDTDTQYF. CDR3 DNA sequence: TGTGCCATCGGGGGACTAGCGGGGGACACAGATACGCAGTATTTT.

V gene TRBV30 combines with J gene TRBJ1-1, with D possibly matching TRBD1 (5 bases). V gave up 5 bases and J gave up 1 base, with 14 bases separating them. Germline assignment: CDR1 GTSNPN and CDR2 SVGIG (reference sequence). The CDR3 consists of 14 residues. This chain's CDR3 is CAWENDQGNTEAFF. CDR3 in DNA: TGTGCCTGGGAAAACGATCAGGGGAACACTGAAGCTTTCTTT.

V and J are TRBV11-2 and TRBJ2-2, with D perhaps matching TRBD1 (6 bases). V was cut by 7 bases and J by 2 bases, with 11 bases left in between. The V gene's germline CDR1 is SGHAT and CDR2 FQNNGV. The CDR3 consists of 14 residues. The CDR3 region is CASTGQYNTGELFF. The CDR3 nucleotides are TGTGCCAGCACCGGACAGTACAACACCGGGGAGCTGTTTTTT.

A single count supports this clone. The J gene is TRBJ1-1, the V gene TRBV19; no clear D gene. The CDR3 runs to 11 residues. Germline CDR1 reads LNHDA; CDR2 reads SQIVND (reference sequence). Trimming took 3 bases from V and 5 from J, leaving 4 bases between them. This CDR3 is CASSIQTEAFF. The CDR3 DNA follows: TGTGCCAGTAGTATTCAGACTGAAGCTTTCTTT.

CDR3 sequence (DNA): TGTGCCAGCAGCACAGGGGTCCATAACTATGGCTACACCTTC. Protein sequence: CASSTGVHNYGYTF. The gene calls are TRBV25-1 and TRBJ1-2; 7 nucleotides match TRBD1. The CDR3 is 14 residues long. Germline assignment: CDR1 MGHDK and CDR2 SYGVNS. J was trimmed by 1 base and V by 6 bases; bases with no gene match: 5.

J is TRBJ2-7 and V is TRBV6-5; TRBD1 might be the D (5 bases). Germline loops: CDR1 MNHEY, CDR2 SVGAGI. V lost 0 bases and J lost 2, with 11 bases in between. CDR3 size: 15 residues. In DNA, the CDR3 is TGTGCCAGCAGTTACTCGCGACAGTTTCCCTACGAGCAGTACTTC. Translation gives CASSYSRQFPYEQYF.